These 26 T cell receptor beta chains originate from one sample sequenced in a study of OX40 agonist ivuxolimab in advanced cancers. Only in-frame clones appear in the TCRdb table, and some are missing; sequencing was by immunoSEQ multiplex PCR. The data show tens of thousands of clones, with about 86% seen just once and approximately 13% held by the top ten. The sequences come from CD4+ or CD8+ T cells sorted from blood, collected in a trial of the OX40 agonist ivuxolimab. Source of these receptors: an adult with an advanced solid tumor such as melanoma, head and neck, liver or kidney cancer.

This sequence joins TRBV28 and TRBJ1-5, with D uncertain. Germline CDR1 is MDHEN and CDR2 is SYDVKM. The CDR3 runs to 18 residues. V was clipped by 2 bases and J by 3 bases, with 20 bases between them. The CDR3 DNA reads TGTGCCAGCAGTTTACCCTCCGGTCCTAGACAAGTCAATCAGCCCCAGCATTTT. Residues: CASSLPSGPRQVNQPQHF.

V usage is TRBV6-5 and J usage is TRBJ1-1; 8 nucleotides align to TRBD1. V lost 5 bases and J lost 5; bases outside the gene matches: 4. This CDR3 is built from 13 residues. Germline loops: CDR1 MNHEY, CDR2 SVGAGI. The CDR3: CASSLTGGTEAFF. CDR3 DNA sequence: TGTGCCAGCAGTCTCACAGGGGGAACTGAAGCTTTCTTT.

The V and J genes are TRBV5-1 and TRBJ2-5; D unresolved. V lost 0 bases to trimming and J lost 2 bases, with 5 bases between them. Germline assignment: CDR1 SGHRS and CDR2 YFSETQ. This CDR3 has 13 amino acids. CDR3 nucleotide sequence: TGCGCCAGCAGCTTGGGGGGTCAAGAGACCCAGTACTTC. Amino acids: CASSLGGQETQYF.

The V gene is TRBV30, the J gene TRBJ1-1; no clear D. This CDR3 comprises 13 residues. Germline V gives CDR1 GTSNPN, CDR2 SVGIG (reference sequence). V lost 0 bases and J lost 1, with 6 bases in between. The CDR3 nucleotides read TGTGCCTGGAGTGTCGACACGAACACTGAAGCTTTCTTT. Its translation is CAWSVDTNTEAFF.

V is TRBV2 and J is TRBJ2-1, with TRBD2 identical over 8 bases. Looked up from germline, CDR1 is SNHLY and CDR2 is FYNNEI. After removal of 4 bases from V and 5 bases from J, the junction contained 13 bases not matched to a gene. The CDR3 contains 17 residues. CDR3 DNA sequence: TGTGCCAGCAGTGTTCCGTTGGCTAGCGGGTATAACAATGAGCAGTTCTTC. This codes for CASSVPLASGYNNEQFF.

The rearrangement uses TRBV30 and TRBJ2-7; D could derive from TRBD1 or TRBD2 (5 bases each). From germline, CDR1 is GTSNPN and CDR2 SVGIG (reference sequence). The CDR3 has 12 amino acids. V dropped 8 bases and J dropped 5 bases, with 16 bases sitting between them. CDR3 sequence (DNA): TGTGCCGGACAATGGGACGATCACGAGCAGTACTTC. This translates into CAGQWDDHEQYF.

The sample holds one count of this clone. The V call is TRBV5-1, the J call TRBJ2-6; D might be TRBD2 (5 bases). The germline V gene has CDR1 SGHRS and CDR2 YFSETQ. V dropped 0 bases and J dropped 0 bases, with 7 bases sitting between them. CDR3 length: 16 amino acids. The CDR3 nucleotides read TGCGCCAGCAGCTTGGACGGGATCTCTGGGGCCAACGTCCTGACTTTC. It codes for CASSLDGISGANVLTF.

J is TRBJ2-1 and V is TRBV5-1; TRBD1 might be the D (5 bases). Germline V lookup: CDR1 SGHRS, CDR2 YFSETQ. Trimming pared 1 base from V and 4 bases from J, leaving 12 bases between. The CDR3 is made up of 15 amino acids. The CDR3 region is CASSLFGQGYNEQFF. The CDR3, as DNA: TGCGCCAGCAGCTTGTTTGGTCAGGGATACAATGAGCAGTTCTTC.

As for this clone: Other DNA sequences in the same sample also yield this CDR3. This sequence joins TRBV18 and TRBJ2-7, with D perhaps TRBD1 or TRBD2 (5 bases each). The CDR3 contains 14 residues. Germline assignment: CDR1 KGHSH and CDR2 LQKENI. V was cut by 2 bases and J by 2 bases, with 10 bases left in between. The CDR3 nucleotides are TGTGCCAGCTCACCAGGGACGGCTACCTACGAGCAGTACTTC. Translated, it gives CASSPGTATYEQYF.

The genes are TRBV5-1 and TRBJ2-7; 16 nucleotides align to TRBD2. Unmatched junction bases numbered 7, after V lost 4 bases and J lost 6 bases. This CDR3 has 16 residues. Per the germline V gene, CDR1 is SGHRS and CDR2 is YFSETQ. CDR3 coding DNA: TGCGCCAGCAGCCACGGGACTAGCGGGAGGGATTCCGAGCAGTACTTC. This gives the protein CASSHGTSGRDSEQYF.

This CDR3 reads CASSFWRDRVFF. CDR3 bases: TGTGCCAGCAGCTTTTGGAGGGACAGGGTCTTTTTT. The gene calls are TRBV12-1 and TRBJ1-4; no DNA check was done on the table's D call, TRBD1. TRBV12-1 is listed as a pseudogene. The CDR3 is 12 residues long.

With respect to this clone: One end of the junction does not line up with germline, which may come from a read error. The chain carries TRBV2 and TRBJ1-4; TRBD1 agrees at 9 bases. In germline, CDR1 is SNHLY, CDR2 FYNNEI. CDR3 length: 16 residues. As DNA, the CDR3 is TGTGCCAGCAGCGAAGACAGGGGGTTGGGAAATGAAAAACTGTTTTTT. Its protein product is CASSEDRGLGNEKLFF.

This clone was counted between two and nine times. The chain uses TRBV6-1 and TRBJ2-5; 12 nucleotides match TRBD2. CDR1 MNHNS and CDR2 SASEGT come from the germline V gene. This CDR3 spans 15 amino acids. Trimming took 3 bases from V and 2 from J; bases not matched to a gene: 1. The CDR3 sequence is CASSDLAGGQETQYF. The CDR3 DNA follows: TGTGCCAGCAGTGACCTAGCGGGAGGGCAAGAGACCCAGTACTTC.

This chain links TRBV5-1 with TRBJ2-4, with D maybe TRBD1 (7 bases). Germline V gene sequence: CDR1 SGHRS, CDR2 YFSETQ. This CDR3 is 14 amino acids long. V was clipped by 3 bases and J by 3 bases, with 10 bases between them. CDR3 nucleotides: TGCGCCAGCAGCTACCAGGGGGGCAAAAACATTCAGTACTTC. As protein: CASSYQGGKNIQYF.

The genes are TRBV9 and TRBJ1-1; D is perhaps TRBD1 (6 bases). Germline CDR1 and CDR2: SGDLS and YYNGEE. This CDR3 comprises 15 residues. V lost 3 bases, J lost 2 bases, and 14 bases lay in between. CDR3 nucleotide sequence: TGTGCCAGCAGCGCCCGGGACATCCCCAACACTGAAGCTTTCTTT. This gives the protein CASSARDIPNTEAFF.

The chain is built from TRBV4-1 and TRBJ2-1; 8 bases are shared with TRBD2. CDR1 is MGHRA and CDR2 is YSYEKL in the germline V gene. CDR3 length: 16 residues. V shed 0 bases, J shed 9 bases, and the junction held 10 bases outside the gene matches. The CDR3 DNA follows: TGCGCCAGCAGCCAAGACTCCGGGACTAGGGCTGGTGAGCAGTTCTTC. This codes for CASSQDSGTRAGEQFF.

The chain combines TRBV10-3 with TRBJ1-4; 8 positions agree with TRBD1. Germline V lookup: CDR1 ENHRY, CDR2 SYGVKD. The CDR3 is 14 amino acids. J gave up 4 bases and V 7 bases, and 5 bases lay outside the gene matches. The CDR3 nucleotides read TGTGCCATCAAGTCTGGACAGGGTAATGAAAAACTGTTTTTT. The encoded protein is CAIKSGQGNEKLFF.

The chain has TRBV15 and TRBJ2-1, with 10 bases matching TRBD1. Trimming cost V 2 bases and J 6 bases; bases outside gene matches: 1. This CDR3 spans 14 amino acids. Germline V gene sequence: CDR1 LNHNV, CDR2 YYDKDF (reference sequence). The CDR3 protein is CATSRRQGANEQFF. The CDR3 nucleotides read TGTGCCACCAGCAGACGACAGGGGGCCAATGAGCAGTTCTTC. The whole variable domain, filled in from reference TRBV15 and TRBJ2-1, reads DAMVIQNPRYQVTQFGKPVTLSCSQTLNHNVMYWYQQKSSQAPKLLFHYYDKDFNNEADTPDNFQSRRPNTSFCFLDIRSPGLGDTAMYLCATSRRQGANEQFFGPGTRLTVL.

This chain uses TRBV5-1 with TRBJ2-5; no reliable D call. The germline V gene has CDR1 SGHRS and CDR2 YFSETQ. V lost 6 bases and J 7 bases, leaving 13 bases between the germline ends. CDR3 size: 12 residues. For the CDR3, the DNA is TGCGCCAGCACCCAGGAAGGTCGGACCCAGTACTTC. Translated, it gives CASTQEGRTQYF.

This sequence joins TRBV30 and TRBJ1-1; possible D gene TRBD1, 5 bases. The CDR3 extends over 9 amino acids. From germline, CDR1 is GTSNPN and CDR2 SVGIG (reference sequence). V gave up 4 bases and J gave up 12 bases, with 9 bases separating them. CDR3 loop: CAWNQGTFF. DNA for the CDR3: TGTGCCTGGAATCAGGGAACTTTCTTT.

This chain connects TRBV27 to TRBJ2-3, with D perhaps matching TRBD1 or TRBD2 (5 bases each). The CDR3 length is 15 residues. V was trimmed by 7 bases and J by 0 bases, leaving 14 bases between them. Germline V gene lookup returns CDR1 MNHEY and CDR2 SMNVEV (reference sequence). CDR3 sequence reads: CASISEGRSTDTQYF. The CDR3 DNA reads TGTGCCAGCATCTCAGAGGGACGGAGCACAGATACGCAGTATTTT.

The chain uses TRBV18 and TRBJ2-7; tentative D call: TRBD2 (5 bases). Germline CDR1 and CDR2: KGHSH and LQKENI. This CDR3 is built from 17 residues. V lost 5 bases and J 3 bases, leaving 23 bases between the germline ends. CDR3 sequence reads: CASSTRADSRPSYEQYF. The CDR3 coding sequence is TGTGCCAGCTCAACGAGGGCAGACTCCAGACCAAGCTACGAGCAGTACTTC.

The J gene is TRBJ2-7, the V gene TRBV4-1, with D maybe TRBD2 (6 bases). V was cut by 2 bases and J by 3 bases, with 14 bases left in between. Germline values: CDR1 MGHRA, CDR2 YSYEKL. The CDR3 sequence is 15 residues long. CDR3 amino acids: CASSQPLGGSYEQYF. The CDR3 bases are TGCGCCAGCAGCCAACCTCTGGGGGGAAGCTACGAGCAGTACTTC.

The V call is TRBV12-5, the J call TRBJ2-1, with D perhaps TRBD2 (6 bases). V was pared by 5 bases and J by 0 bases, with 11 bases between. The germline gives CDR1 LGHNT, CDR2 FRNRAP. This CDR3 comprises 15 residues. Here the CDR3 reads CASGRGASSYNEQFF. The CDR3 region has the DNA TGTGCTAGTGGTCGCGGGGCAAGCTCCTACAATGAGCAGTTCTTC. The variable domain in full, with the rest retrieved from reference TRBV12-5 and TRBJ2-1, is DARVTQTPRHKVTEMGQEVTMRCQPILGHNTVFWYRQTMMQGLELLAYFRNRAPLDDSGMPKDRFSAEMPDATLATLKIQPSEPRDSAVYFCASGRGASSYNEQFFGPGTRLTVL.

V is TRBV6-1 and J is TRBJ1-1, with D possibly matching TRBD1 (6 bases). CDR1 is MNHNS, CDR2 SASEGT, per germline. The CDR3 runs 12 residues. V gave up 9 bases and J gave up 6 bases, with 14 bases separating them. The CDR3 nucleotides are TGTGCCAGTAACAGGGTGGGGGCTGAAGCTTTCTTT. Translated: CASNRVGAEAFF.

This clone was detected a few times. This rearrangement joins TRBV6-5 to TRBJ1-5; TRBD1 might be the D (5 bases). Germline assignment: CDR1 MNHEY and CDR2 SVGAGI. This CDR3 has 14 residues. V was clipped by 6 bases and J by 2 bases, with 11 bases between them. In DNA, the CDR3 is TGTGCCAGCAGCTCGGGGCGACGCAATCAGCCCCAGCATTTT. Amino acids: CASSSGRRNQPQHF.